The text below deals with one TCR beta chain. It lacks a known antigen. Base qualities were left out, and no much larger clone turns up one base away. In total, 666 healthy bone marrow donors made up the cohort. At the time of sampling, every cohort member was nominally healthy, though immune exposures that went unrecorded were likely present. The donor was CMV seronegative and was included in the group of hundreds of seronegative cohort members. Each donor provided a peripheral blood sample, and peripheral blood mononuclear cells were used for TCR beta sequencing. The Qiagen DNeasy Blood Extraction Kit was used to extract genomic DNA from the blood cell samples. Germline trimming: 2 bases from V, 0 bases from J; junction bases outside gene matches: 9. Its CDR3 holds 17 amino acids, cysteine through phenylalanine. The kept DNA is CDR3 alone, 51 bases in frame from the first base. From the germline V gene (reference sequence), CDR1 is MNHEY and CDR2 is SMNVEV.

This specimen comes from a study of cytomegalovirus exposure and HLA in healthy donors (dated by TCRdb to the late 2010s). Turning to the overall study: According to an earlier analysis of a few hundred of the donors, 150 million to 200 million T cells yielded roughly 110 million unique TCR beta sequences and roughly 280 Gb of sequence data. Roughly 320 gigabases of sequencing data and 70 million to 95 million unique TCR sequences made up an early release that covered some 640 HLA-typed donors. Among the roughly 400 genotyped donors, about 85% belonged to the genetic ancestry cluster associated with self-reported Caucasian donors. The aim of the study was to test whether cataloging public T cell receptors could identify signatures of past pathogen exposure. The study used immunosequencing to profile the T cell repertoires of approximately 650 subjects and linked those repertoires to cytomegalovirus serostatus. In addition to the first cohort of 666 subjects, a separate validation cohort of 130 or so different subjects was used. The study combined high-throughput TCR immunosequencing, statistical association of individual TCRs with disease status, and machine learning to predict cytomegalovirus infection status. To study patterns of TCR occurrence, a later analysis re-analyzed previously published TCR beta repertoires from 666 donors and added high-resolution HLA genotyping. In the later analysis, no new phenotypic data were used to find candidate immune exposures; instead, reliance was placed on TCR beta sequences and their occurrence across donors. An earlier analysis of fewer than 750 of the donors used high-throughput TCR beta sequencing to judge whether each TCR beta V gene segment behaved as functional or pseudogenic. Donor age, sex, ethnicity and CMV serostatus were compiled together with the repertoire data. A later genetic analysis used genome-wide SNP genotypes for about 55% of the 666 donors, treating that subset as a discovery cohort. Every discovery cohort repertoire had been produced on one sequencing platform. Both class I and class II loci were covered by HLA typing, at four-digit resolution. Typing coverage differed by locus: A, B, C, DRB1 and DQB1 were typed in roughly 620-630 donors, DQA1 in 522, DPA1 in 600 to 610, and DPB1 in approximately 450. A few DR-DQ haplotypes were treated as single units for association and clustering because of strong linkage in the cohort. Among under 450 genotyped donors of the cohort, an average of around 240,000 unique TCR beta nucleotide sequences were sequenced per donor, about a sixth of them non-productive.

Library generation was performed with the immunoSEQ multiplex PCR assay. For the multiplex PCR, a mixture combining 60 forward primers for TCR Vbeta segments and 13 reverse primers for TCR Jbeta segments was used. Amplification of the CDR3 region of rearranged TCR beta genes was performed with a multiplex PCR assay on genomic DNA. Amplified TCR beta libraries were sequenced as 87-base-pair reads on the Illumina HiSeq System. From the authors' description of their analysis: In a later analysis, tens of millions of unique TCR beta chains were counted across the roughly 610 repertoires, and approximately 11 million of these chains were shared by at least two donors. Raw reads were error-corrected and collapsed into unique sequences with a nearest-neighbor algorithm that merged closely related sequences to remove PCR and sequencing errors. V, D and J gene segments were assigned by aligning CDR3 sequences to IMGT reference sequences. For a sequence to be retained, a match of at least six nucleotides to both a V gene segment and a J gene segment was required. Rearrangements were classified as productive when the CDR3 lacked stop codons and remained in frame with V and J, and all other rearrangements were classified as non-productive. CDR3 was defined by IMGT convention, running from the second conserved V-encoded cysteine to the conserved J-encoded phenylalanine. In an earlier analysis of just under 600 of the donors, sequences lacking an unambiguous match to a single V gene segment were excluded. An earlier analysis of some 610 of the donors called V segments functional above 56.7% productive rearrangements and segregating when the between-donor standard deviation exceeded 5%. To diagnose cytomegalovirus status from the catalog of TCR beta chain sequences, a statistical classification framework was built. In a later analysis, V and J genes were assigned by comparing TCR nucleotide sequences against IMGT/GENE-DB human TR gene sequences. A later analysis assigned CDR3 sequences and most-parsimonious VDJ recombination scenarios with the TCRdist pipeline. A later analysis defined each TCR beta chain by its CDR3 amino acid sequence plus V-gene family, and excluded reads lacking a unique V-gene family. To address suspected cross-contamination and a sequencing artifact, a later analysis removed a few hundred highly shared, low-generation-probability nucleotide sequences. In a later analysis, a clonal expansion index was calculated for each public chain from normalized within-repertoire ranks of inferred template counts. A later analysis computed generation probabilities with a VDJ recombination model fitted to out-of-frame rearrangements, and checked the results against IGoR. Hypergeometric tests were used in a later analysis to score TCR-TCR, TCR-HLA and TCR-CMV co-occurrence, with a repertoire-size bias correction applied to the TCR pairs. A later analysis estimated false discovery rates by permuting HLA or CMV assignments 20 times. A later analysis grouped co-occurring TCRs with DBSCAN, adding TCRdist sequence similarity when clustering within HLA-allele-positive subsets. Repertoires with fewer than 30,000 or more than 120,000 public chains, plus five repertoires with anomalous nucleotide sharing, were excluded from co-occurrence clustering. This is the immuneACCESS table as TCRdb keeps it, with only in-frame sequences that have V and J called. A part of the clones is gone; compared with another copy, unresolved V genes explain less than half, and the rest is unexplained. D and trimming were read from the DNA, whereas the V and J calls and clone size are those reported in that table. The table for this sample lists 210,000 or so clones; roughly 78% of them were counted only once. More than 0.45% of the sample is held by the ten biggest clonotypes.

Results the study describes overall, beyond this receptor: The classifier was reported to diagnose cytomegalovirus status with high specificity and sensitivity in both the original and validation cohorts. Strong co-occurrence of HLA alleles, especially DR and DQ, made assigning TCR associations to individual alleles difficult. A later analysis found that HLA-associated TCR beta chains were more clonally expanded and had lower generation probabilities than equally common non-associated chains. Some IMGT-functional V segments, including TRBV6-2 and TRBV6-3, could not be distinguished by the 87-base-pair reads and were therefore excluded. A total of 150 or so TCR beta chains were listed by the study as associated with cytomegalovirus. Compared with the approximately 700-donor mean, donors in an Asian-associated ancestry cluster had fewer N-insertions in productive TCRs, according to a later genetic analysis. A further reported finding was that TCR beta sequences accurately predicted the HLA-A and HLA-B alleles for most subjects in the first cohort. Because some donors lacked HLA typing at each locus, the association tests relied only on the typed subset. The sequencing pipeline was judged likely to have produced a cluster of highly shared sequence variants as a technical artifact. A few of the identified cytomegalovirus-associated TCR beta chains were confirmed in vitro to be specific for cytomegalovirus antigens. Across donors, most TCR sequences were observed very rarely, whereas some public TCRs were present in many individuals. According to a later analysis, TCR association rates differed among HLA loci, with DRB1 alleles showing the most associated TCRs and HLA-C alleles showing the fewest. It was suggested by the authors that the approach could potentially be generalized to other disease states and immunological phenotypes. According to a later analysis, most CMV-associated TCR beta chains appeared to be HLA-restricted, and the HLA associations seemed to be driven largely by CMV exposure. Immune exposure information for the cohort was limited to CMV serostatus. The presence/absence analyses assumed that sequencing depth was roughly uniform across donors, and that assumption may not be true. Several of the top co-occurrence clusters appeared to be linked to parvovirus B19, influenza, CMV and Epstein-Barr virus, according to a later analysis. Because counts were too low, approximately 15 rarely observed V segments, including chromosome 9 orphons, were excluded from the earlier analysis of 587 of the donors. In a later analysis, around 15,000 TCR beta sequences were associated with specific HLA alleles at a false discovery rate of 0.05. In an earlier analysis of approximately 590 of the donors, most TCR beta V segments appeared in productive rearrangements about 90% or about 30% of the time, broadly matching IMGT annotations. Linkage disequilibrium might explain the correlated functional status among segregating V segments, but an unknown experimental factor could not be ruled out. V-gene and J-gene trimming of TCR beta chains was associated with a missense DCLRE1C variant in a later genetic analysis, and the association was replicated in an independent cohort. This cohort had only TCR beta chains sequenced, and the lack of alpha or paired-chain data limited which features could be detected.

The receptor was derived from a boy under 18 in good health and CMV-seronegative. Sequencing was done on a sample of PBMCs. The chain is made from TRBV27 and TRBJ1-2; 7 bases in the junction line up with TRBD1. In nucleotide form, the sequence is TGTGCCAGCAGTTTAACCCGGACAGGCCACACTAACTATGGCTACACCTTC. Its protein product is CASSLTRTGHTNYGYTF.